Shown below are 2 T cell receptor beta chains from a single sample sequenced in a study of blood T cells in healthy people across ages. It was with a sample-barcoded 5' primer and a J-beta primer mix that a second PCR of roughly 6 to 12 cycles was run. One entry per CDR3 protein, called by TCRdb with MiXCR from the 5' RACE reads. This repertoire shows over a million distinct CDR3 sequences, 45% found once; its top ten account for 18%. The sequencing sample was made of blood. Source of these receptors: a woman aged 55 to 70 in good health.

The chain links TRBV29-1 to TRBJ2-1; 11 bases are shared with TRBD2. Germline trimming cut 7 bases from V and 12 bases from J; bases unmatched to any gene: 23. The germline gives CDR1 SQVTM, CDR2 ANQGSEA. This CDR3 is 17 amino acids long. The CDR3 DNA reads TGCAGCGCCACCGTGACAGGTAGCGGGAGGGCCCCTCACGGGCAGTTCTTC. Its translation is CSATVTGSGRAPHGQFF.

The chain employs TRBV28 and TRBJ2-5; a possible D gene is TRBD1 (5 bases). Trimming took 5 bases from V and 5 from J, leaving 15 bases between them. The germline gives CDR1 MDHEN, CDR2 SYDVKM. This CDR3 has 14 residues. In nucleotides, the CDR3 is TGTGCCAGCAGTACTGCAGGGCCTTCGGAGACCCAGTACTTC. It is translated as CASSTAGPSETQYF. Full variable domain (outside the CDR3, taken from reference TRBV28 and TRBJ2-5): DVKVTQSSRYLVKRTGEKVFLECVQDMDHENMFWYRQDPGLGLRLIYFSYDVKMKEKGDIPEGYSVSREKKERFSLILESASTNQTSMYLCASSTAGPSETQYFGPGTRLLVL.